Listed below are T cell receptor beta chains from one sample, sequenced in a study of vaccination and CD4 T cells after COVID-19. MiXCR was run by TCRdb on the PCR reads, yielding one entry per CDR3 protein. The sample gives about 17,000 distinct CDR3 sequences, more than 50% of which show up once; 11% is in the top ten. These TCRs' antigens remain unknown. Material for sequencing was CD4+ T cells from blood, cultured in vitro. These receptor sequences come from a human donor who had recovered from COVID-19. CDR3s include the opening cysteine and the closing phenylalanine or tryptophan. The D gene is left open where the match is weak. Some rows have no size entry. The others give once, few or many, or a class for an expanded clone.

CDR3 DNA,CDR3 protein,J gene,clone size,D gene,CDR3 length,V gene
TGTGCCAGCAGTCTTGGACCCGACACTGAAGCTTTCTTT,CASSLGPDTEAFF,TRBJ1-1,-,-,13,TRBV27
TGTGCCAGCAGCGGGGTAACTAGCGGGAGGCCAAACGATGAGCAGTTCTTC,CASSGVTSGRPNDEQFF,TRBJ2-1,-,TRBD2,17,TRBV7-2
TGTGCCAGCTCCGGACGACCGATCCACTATGGCTACACCTTC,CASSGRPIHYGYTF,TRBJ1-2,-,-,14,TRBV18
TGTGCCACCAGTGATGCAGTGGAGGGGACTGAAGCTTTCTTT,CATSDAVEGTEAFF,TRBJ1-1,few,-,14,TRBV24-1
TGCAGTGCTAGAGATTCCGGCGTGAACACTGAAGCTTTCTTT,CSARDSGVNTEAFF,TRBJ1-1,few,-,14,TRBV20-1
TGCAGTGCCTCAGGAGACAGCGGGACGCAGTATTTT,CSASGDSGTQYF,TRBJ2-3,few,-,12,TRBV20-1
TGTGCCAGCAGCTCGGACAGGATCGTTTATGGCTACACCTTC,CASSSDRIVYGYTF,TRBJ1-2,-,TRBD1,14,TRBV7-9
TGCAGTGCTGGGGGGGCCCCCGGGGAAAAACTGTTTTTT,CSAGGAPGEKLFF,TRBJ1-4,once,-,13,TRBV20-1
TGTGCCAGCAGTGAAGCCTCGGGACGGCGAGAAGCTTTCTTT,CASSEASGRREAFF,TRBJ1-1,-,-,14,TRBV2
TGTGCTGTAAATCATCGGAGGGATGGAAACACCATATATTTT,CAVNHRRDGNTIYF,TRBJ1-3,-,-,14,TRBV6-2/TRBV6-3